Given below is one TCR beta chain in context. This entry comes from a study of shared clonotypes between healthy human individuals. Sequenced by immunoSEQ multiplex PCR; TCRdb stores in-frame clones only, minus some. Among 500,000 to 700,000 clones listed, about 95% were seen once. As defined, naive CD8 cells were CD45RO-negative and positively selected for CCR7, with terminally differentiated effector memory CD45RA+ cells excluded. The ends lost 6 bases at V and 6 bases at J; junction bases unmatched: 2. The CDR3 runs to 11 residues. Germline CDR1 MNHEY, CDR2 SMNVEV (reference sequence). V and J are TRBV27 and TRBJ2-7; TRBD1 matches 7 bases. The specimen sequenced was naive CD8+ T cells sorted from blood. This clonotype originated in a woman in her 30s in good health. The CDR3: CASRTGFEQYF. The CDR3 coding sequence is TGTGCCAGCAGGACAGGGTTCGAGCAGTACTTC.